The rows below give T cell receptor beta chains drawn from one sample of a study of blood T cell repertoires in COVID-19. Measured with immunoSEQ multiplex PCR; TCRdb has only the in-frame clones, and not every one. This table has around 120,000 clones, around 88% appearing once. Sequencing input: peripheral blood. The receptors shown here come from a woman between 50 and 59 years old with active or convalescent COVID-19. The CDR3 runs from the conserved cysteine through the conserved F or W. The order of the fields is V gene, D gene, J gene, CDR3 DNA, CDR3 protein. A D gene is named only where the DNA matches it firmly.

>TRBV3-1/TRBV3-2|.|TRBJ1-4
TGTGCCAGCAGCCCCTCTCCGGTACAGGAGTTTTTTAATGAAAAACTGTTTTTT
CASSPSPVQEFFNEKLFF
>TRBV7-6|.|TRBJ2-7
TGTGCCAGCAGCTTAAGATGGGGAAGAGCGGAGTCCTGGGAGCAGTACTTC
CASSLRWGRAESWEQYF
>TRBV29-1|TRBD1|TRBJ1-1
TGCAGCGTTGCGTTAGGGACAGGGACGAACACTGAAGCTTTCTTT
CSVALGTGTNTEAFF
>TRBV5-6|TRBD1|TRBJ2-7
TGTGCCAGCAGCTTGTTACGTGACAGGGGGACCATTCCCTACGAGCAGTACTTC
CASSLLRDRGTIPYEQYF
>TRBV5-1|.|TRBJ2-3
TGCGCCAGCAGCTTGCTTCGAGGAGATACGCAGTATTTT
CASSLLRGDTQYF
>TRBV9|TRBD2|TRBJ2-5
TGTGCCAGCGCGACAGCGGGAGTGGACCAAGAGACCCAGTACTTC
CASATAGVDQETQYF
>TRBV6-5|TRBD2|TRBJ2-3
TGTGCCAGCAGTTACTCTGGACTAGGCACAGATACGCAGTATTTT
CASSYSGLGTDTQYF
>TRBV29-1|.|TRBJ1-2
TGCAGCGTTGAATCCTCTCCCCCTTCCGGGACATACTATGGCTACACCTTC
CSVESSPPSGTYYGYTF
>TRBV19|.|TRBJ1-1
TGTGCCAGTAGTATAATTTTAGGGGGCACTGAAGCTTTCTTT
CASSIILGGTEAFF
>TRBV15|TRBD1|TRBJ1-3
TGTGCCACCAGCAGAGCAGCCACAGGGGTCTCTGGAAACACCATATATTTT
CATSRAATGVSGNTIYF
>TRBV28|.|TRBJ1-4
TGTGCCAGCACCCCAGGGTTCTGGGAAAAACTGTTTTTT
CASTPGFWEKLFF